The clone carrying this T cell receptor beta chain was seen ten or more times. The record originates from a study of T cells in Graves' hyperthyroidism and ophthalmopathy. RNA transcripts served as the template for amplifying TCR beta CDR3 regions. Researchers ran a first-round RT-PCR on the TCR CDR3 using the HTBI primer set. TCRdb re-called the multiplex PCR reads through MiXCR, storing one row per CDR3 protein. The top ten hold roughly 3.5% of the sample, which has a few hundred thousand distinct CDR3 sequences, about a sixth seen once. The V gene end was trimmed by 3 bases and the J gene end by 1 base; junction bases not matched to a gene: 2. The CDR3 has 16 residues. CDR1 is KGHSH, CDR2 LQKENI, per germline.

V and J are TRBV18 and TRBJ2-3; 12 positions agree with TRBD2. The specimen sequenced was blood. The TCR sequence derives from a woman between 40 and 55 years old with Graves' ophthalmopathy. The CDR3 DNA is TGTGCCAGCTCACCGCGACTAGCGGGGGGCACAGATACGCAGTATTTT. Its translation: CASSPRLAGGTDTQYF.